The 22 T cell receptor beta chains below come from one sample, sequenced in a study of tissue T cells after allogeneic stem cell transplantation. Produced via immunoSEQ multiplex PCR; TCRdb's table is partial and in-frame only. This sample has fewer than 7,500 clones; 75% to 85% occur once, and the top ten carry around 5.5%. Material: blood, obtained before transplantation. Source of these receptors: a man between 35 and 75 years old who later had graft-versus-host disease after an allogeneic stem cell transplant.

The J gene is TRBJ2-5, the V gene TRBV25-1, with unresolved D. Germline V CDR1 and CDR2: MGHDK, SYGVNS. V was shortened by 1 base and J by 1 base, with 10 bases between the two germline ends. The CDR3 totals 15 residues. The CDR3 spells CASSEFGQSQETQYF. In DNA, the CDR3 is TGTGCCAGCAGTGAATTCGGGCAGTCCCAAGAGACCCAGTACTTC.

This chain joins TRBV9 and TRBJ2-7, with D hard to call. Germline-derived CDR1 and CDR2 are SGDLS and YYNGEE. The CDR3 has 14 residues. V gave up 1 base and J gave up 2 bases, with 10 bases separating them. The CDR3 is CASSVTDGAYEQYF. The CDR3 DNA reads TGTGCCAGCAGCGTAACGGACGGTGCCTACGAGCAGTACTTC.

The V call is TRBV3-1 (or the pseudogene TRBV3-2), the J call TRBJ2-2, with D uncertain. Germline CDR1 LGHDT, CDR2 YNNKEL (reference sequence). The CDR3 loop spans 17 amino acids. Trimming shortened V by 1 base and J by 7 bases, and 19 bases separated the two germline ends. CDR3 sequence reads: CASSQGVSPETGGELFF. In DNA form, the CDR3 reads TGTGCCAGCAGCCAAGGAGTTAGCCCAGAGACGGGCGGGGAGCTGTTTTTT.

This CDR3 is CASSAGPNYGYTF. CDR3 bases: TGTGCCAGCAGTGCCGGCCCTAACTATGGCTACACCTTC. The gene calls are TRBV2 and TRBJ1-2, with unresolved D. Per germline, CDR1 SNHLY and CDR2 FYNNEI. The CDR3 consists of 13 residues. Trimming removed 4 bases from V and 0 bases from J, with 6 bases in between. The full variable domain, completed using reference TRBV2 and TRBJ1-2, is EPEVTQTPSHQVTQMGQEVILRCVPISNHLYFYWYRQILGQKVEFLVSFYNNEISEKSEIFDDQFSVERPDGSNFTLKIRSTKLEDSAMYFCASSAGPNYGYTFGSGTRLTVV.

This clone was observed once. This sequence joins TRBV3-1 (or the pseudogene TRBV3-2) and TRBJ1-2, with D hard to call. The ends were cut back, 1 base at V and 5 bases at J, with 11 bases in the middle. The CDR3 has 14 residues. Germline CDR1 LGHDT, CDR2 YNNKEL (reference sequence). CDR3 DNA: TGTGCCAGCAGCCAAGGGACCCGACCTTATGGCTACACCTTC. Its protein product is CASSQGTRPYGYTF.

The J gene is TRBJ2-7, the V gene TRBV5-1, with 13 bases matching TRBD2. There are 16 residues in the CDR3. With V trimmed by 1 base and J by 3 bases, 4 bases remained unmatched. Germline CDR1 and CDR2: SGHRS and YFSETQ. In DNA form, the CDR3 reads TGCGCCAGCAGCTTGCGACTAGCGGGGGGTATCTACGAGCAGTACTTC. The encoded protein is CASSLRLAGGIYEQYF. Together with reference TRBV5-1 and TRBJ2-7, the CDR3 gives the full variable domain: KAGVTQTPRYLIKTRGQQVTLSCSPISGHRSVSWYQQTPGQGLQFLFEYFSETQRNKGNFPGRFSGRQFSNSRSEMNVSTLELGDSALYLCASSLRLAGGIYEQYFGPGTRLTVT.

This clone was found a few times. The CDR3 DNA follows: TGTGCCAGCAGCGCCGGGACAGGGACGGAAAAACTGTTTTTT. Translating it yields CASSAGTGTEKLFF. The rearrangement joins TRBV11-2 to TRBJ1-4, with 9 bases matching TRBD1. CDR3 size: 14 residues. Germline V lookup: CDR1 SGHAT, CDR2 FQNNGV. The V segment lost 5 bases and the J segment 8 bases; nucleotides outside the gene matches: 6. The variable domain in full, with the rest retrieved from reference TRBV11-2 and TRBJ1-4, is EAGVAQSPRYKIIEKRQSVAFWCNPISGHATLYWYQQILGQGPKLLIQFQNNGVVDDSQLPKDRFSAERLKGVDSTLKIQPAKLEDSAVYLCASSAGTGTEKLFFGSGTQLSVL.

The rearrangement joins TRBV14 to TRBJ1-1; D is undetermined. Germline assignment: CDR1 SGHDN and CDR2 FVKESK. V lost 0 bases and J lost 7, with 9 bases in between. The CDR3 runs 13 residues. CDR3 in amino acids: CASSQDGGIEAFF. In nucleotides, the CDR3 is TGTGCCAGCAGCCAAGATGGAGGTATTGAAGCTTTCTTT.

DNA of the CDR3: TGTGCCAGTAGTATCTACTCGACAGCGAACACTGAAGCTTTCTTT. It specifies CASSIYSTANTEAFF. This chain uses TRBV19 with TRBJ1-1, with D perhaps TRBD1 (5 bases). Trimming left V 3 bases short and J 1 base short, with 12 bases between. Looked up from germline, CDR1 is LNHDA and CDR2 is SQIVND (reference sequence). This CDR3 spans 15 amino acids.

The V gene is TRBV28, the J gene TRBJ1-1; D is perhaps TRBD1 (5 bases). CDR1 MDHEN and CDR2 SYDVKM come from the germline V gene. CDR3 size: 12 residues. Trimming took 7 bases from V and 1 from J, leaving 7 bases between them. In DNA form, the CDR3 reads TGTGCCAGCAAAGACAGGAACACTGAAGCTTTCTTT. Translated: CASKDRNTEAFF.

This chain connects TRBV5-4 to TRBJ2-5, with 11 nucleotides matching TRBD2. The V gene end was trimmed by 4 bases and the J gene end by 2 bases; junction bases not matched to a gene: 4. The CDR3 is made up of 15 amino acids. Germline V gene lookup returns CDR1 SGHNT and CDR2 YYREEE (reference sequence). CDR3: CASSVRLAGQETQYF. The CDR3 DNA sequence: TGTGCCAGCAGCGTGCGACTAGCGGGGCAAGAGACCCAGTACTTC.

This clone was recorded only once. The V gene is TRBV19, the J gene TRBJ1-2; tentatively, D is TRBD1 (5 bases). The CDR3 is made up of 13 amino acids. From germline, CDR1 is LNHDA and CDR2 SQIVND (reference sequence). Trimming stripped 3 bases from V and 3 bases from J, with 8 bases between. The CDR3 reads CASSISGYYGYTF. As DNA, the CDR3 is TGTGCCAGTAGTATTTCAGGGTACTATGGCTACACCTTC. Complete variable domain (other parts from reference TRBV19 and TRBJ1-2): DGGITQSPKYLFRKEGQNVTLSCEQNLNHDAMYWYRQDPGQGLRLIYYSQIVNDFQKGDIAEGYSVSREKKESFPLTVTSAQKNPTAFYLCASSISGYYGYTFGSGTRLTVV.

This clone appeared a few times. The rearrangement links TRBV5-1 to TRBJ1-5; 9 bases match TRBD1. The CDR3 loop spans 16 amino acids. V lost 0 bases, J lost 4 bases, and 5 bases stayed unmatched. In germline, CDR1 is SGHRS, CDR2 YFSETQ. CDR3 protein: CASSLEPGTGNQPQHF. CDR3 DNA sequence: TGCGCCAGCAGCTTGGAACCCGGGACAGGGAATCAGCCCCAGCATTTT. Full variable domain (missing parts from reference TRBV5-1 and TRBJ1-5): KAGVTQTPRYLIKTRGQQVTLSCSPISGHRSVSWYQQTPGQGLQFLFEYFSETQRNKGNFPGRFSGRQFSNSRSEMNVSTLELGDSALYLCASSLEPGTGNQPQHFGDGTRLSIL.

The chain has TRBV6-5 and TRBJ1-3; tentative D call: TRBD1 (6 bases). Germline V gives CDR1 MNHEY, CDR2 SVGAGI. V lost 0 bases and J 0 bases, leaving 9 bases between the germline ends. The CDR3 contains 16 residues. This CDR3 is CASSYSSGVSGNTIYF. The CDR3 DNA reads as TGTGCCAGCAGTTACTCGTCAGGGGTCTCTGGAAACACCATATATTTT.

The chain couples TRBV6-5 to TRBJ1-2; D gene ambiguous. V was cut by 2 bases and J by 0 bases, with 7 bases left in between. The germline V gene encodes CDR1 MNHEY and CDR2 SVGAGI. The CDR3 runs to 14 residues. DNA for the CDR3: TGTGCCAGCAGTTACAGACGTTCTAACTATGGCTACACCTTC. Translation gives CASSYRRSNYGYTF.

The V gene is TRBV27, the J gene TRBJ2-7; D not certain. CDR1 and CDR2 from the germline V gene are MNHEY and SMNVEV (reference sequence). There are 15 residues in the CDR3. The V gene lost 2 bases and the J gene lost 2 bases, with 13 bases spanning the gap. CDR3 in amino acids: CASSLSGTNTYEQYF. DNA of the CDR3: TGTGCCAGCAGTTTAAGTGGCACCAATACCTACGAGCAGTACTTC.

V gene TRBV7-9 combines with J gene TRBJ2-5; maybe TRBD2 (6 bases). CDR1 is SEHNR and CDR2 is FQNEAQ in the germline V gene (reference sequence). Between the trimmed V and J ends, which lost 5 bases and 10 bases, there was a span of 20 bases. CDR3 length equals 14 residues. The CDR3 loop reads CASSPRDSVFFQYF. As DNA, the CDR3 is TGTGCCAGCAGCCCCCGGGACTCAGTCTTCTTCCAGTACTTC.

This chain uses TRBV29-1 with TRBJ2-7, with 7 positions matching TRBD1. The CDR3 length is 13 residues. J gave up 0 bases and V 7 bases, and 6 bases lay outside the gene matches. The germline V gene has CDR1 SQVTM and CDR2 ANQGSEA. This chain's CDR3 is CSALTGFSYEQYF. The CDR3 region has the DNA TGCAGCGCATTGACAGGGTTCTCCTACGAGCAGTACTTC.

The gene calls are TRBV9 and TRBJ1-6; the D is unclear. V was shortened by 4 bases and J by 7 bases, with 12 bases between the two germline ends. CDR3 length: 14 residues. CDR1 is SGDLS and CDR2 is YYNGEE in the germline V gene. The CDR3 protein is CASSRGPDNSPLHF. CDR3 nucleotide sequence: TGTGCCAGCAGCCGGGGTCCCGACAATTCACCCCTCCACTTT.

This chain links TRBV6-2 or TRBV6-3 with TRBJ2-2; TRBD2 might be the D (6 bases). The CDR3 has 12 residues. Looked up from germline, CDR1 is MNHEY and CDR2 is SVGEGT. V was trimmed by 4 bases and J by 7 bases, leaving 7 bases between them. Here the CDR3 DNA reads TGTGCCAGCAGTTTGGGGGGCGGGGAGCTGTTTTTT. This translates into CASSLGGGELFF.

The table lists this clone with a few counts. This rearrangement joins TRBV4-1 to TRBJ2-7; D remains ambiguous. V gave up 4 bases and J gave up 1 base, with 8 bases separating them. The V gene's germline CDR1 is MGHRA and CDR2 YSYEKL. This CDR3 comprises 13 residues. The CDR3 nucleotides are TGCGCCAGCAGCCTTGGAACTTCCTACGAGCAGTACTTC. It is translated as CASSLGTSYEQYF.

J is TRBJ2-7 and V is TRBV6-6; perhaps D is TRBD1 or TRBD2 (5 bases each). CDR1 is MNHNY, CDR2 SVGAGI, per germline (reference sequence). The V and J ends lost 3 bases and 2 bases respectively, with 11 bases between them. The CDR3 runs 14 residues. The CDR3 DNA follows: TGTGCCAGCAGTTATGCGACGGGACCCTACGAGCAGTACTTC. Protein product: CASSYATGPYEQYF.